This paragraph reports one T cell receptor beta chain. The V and J ends lost 5 bases and 2 bases, in that order; junction bases with no gene match: 2. This CDR3 contains 13 residues. This record belongs to a study of blood T cell repertoires in COVID-19. Study background: COVID-19 samples, acute and convalescent, were from the United States, Italy and Spain. PBMCs, B-cell-depleted T cells, or T cells provided the cDNA or gDNA that made up the material.

One Seattle source followed patients from active infection through their disease course. Authors' processing steps: Amplification from reference gene primers served as the basis for estimated nucleated cell counts. Produced via immunoSEQ multiplex PCR; TCRdb's table is partial and in-frame only. Clone size and V and J calls were adopted from that table, with D and trimming inferred from the DNA. The sample contains some 200,000 clones, 65% to 85% of which appear only once. The chain has TRBV12-3 or TRBV12-4 and TRBJ1-2; 7 nucleotides match TRBD1. The sequenced material came from peripheral blood. This clonotype originated in a woman aged 25 to 39 with COVID-19, enrolled during active disease. The CDR3 is CASSQQGNYGYTF. CDR3 coding DNA: TGTGCCAGCAGTCAACAGGGGAACTATGGCTACACCTTC.